This entry lists 32 T cell receptor beta chains sequenced from one sample in a study of technical replicates of blood from a handful of donors. The data were produced by immunoSEQ multiplex PCR, yet TCRdb's version contains in-frame clones alone and is incomplete. The profile covers fewer than 90,000 clones, with roughly 94% appearing a single time and over 0.2% taken by the ten largest. The material sequenced was T cells isolated from PBMCs. These receptor sequences come from a human donor in good health.

V is TRBV15 and J is TRBJ2-7, with D possibly being TRBD2 (6 bases). The germline gives CDR1 LNHNV, CDR2 YYDKDF (reference sequence). The CDR3 loop spans 12 amino acids. Trimming pared 3 bases from V and 3 bases from J, leaving 6 bases between. CDR3 amino acids: CATSRDYYEQYF. The CDR3 DNA follows: TGTGCCACCAGCAGGGACTACTACGAGCAGTACTTC.

The chain carries TRBV19 and TRBJ1-5, with D unclear. The germline V and J ends were trimmed by 3 bases and 1 base, with 10 bases remaining between them. Germline CDR1 and CDR2: LNHDA and SQIVND (reference sequence). The CDR3 sequence is 15 residues long. CDR3: CASSILSRSNQPQHF. The CDR3, as DNA: TGTGCCAGTAGTATTTTGAGCAGGAGCAATCAGCCCCAGCATTTT. The whole variable domain, remainder taken from reference TRBV19 and TRBJ1-5, is DGGITQSPKYLFRKEGQNVTLSCEQNLNHDAMYWYRQDPGQGLRLIYYSQIVNDFQKGDIAEGYSVSREKKESFPLTVTSAQKNPTAFYLCASSILSRSNQPQHFGDGTRLSIL.

The chain joins TRBV28 to TRBJ2-1; TRBD1 agrees at 9 bases. The CDR3 loop spans 15 amino acids. The V and J ends lost 1 base and 5 bases, in that order; junction bases with no gene match: 3. In germline, CDR1 is MDHEN, CDR2 SYDVKM. The CDR3 spells CASSLSDRGDNEQFF. The CDR3 nucleotides are TGTGCCAGCAGTTTATCCGACAGGGGGGACAATGAGCAGTTCTTC. The full variable domain, with the rest looked up from reference TRBV28 and TRBJ2-1, is DVKVTQSSRYLVKRTGEKVFLECVQDMDHENMFWYRQDPGLGLRLIYFSYDVKMKEKGDIPEGYSVSREKKERFSLILESASTNQTSMYLCASSLSDRGDNEQFFGPGTRLTVL.

V usage is TRBV18 and J usage is TRBJ2-7; TRBD1 aligns across 11 bases. V lost 3 bases to trimming and J lost 2 bases; unmatched junction nucleotides: 3. The CDR3 spans 15 residues. Germline lookup yields CDR1 KGHSH and CDR2 LQKENI. As DNA, the CDR3 is TGTGCCAGCTCACCCGGACAGGGGGCTCCCTACGAGCAGTACTTC. Protein product: CASSPGQGAPYEQYF.

This rearrangement joins TRBV4-2 to TRBJ2-7; TRBD2 agrees at 10 bases. Germline lookup yields CDR1 LGHNA and CDR2 YNFKEQ. V shed 0 bases, J shed 4 bases, and the junction held 12 bases outside the gene matches. This CDR3 spans 18 amino acids. DNA of the CDR3: TGTGCCAGCAGCCAAGATAATCGAGCGGGAGGGCGTCAGTACGAGCAGTACTTC. Its translation is CASSQDNRAGGRQYEQYF.

V usage is TRBV5-1 and J usage is TRBJ2-1; 8 nucleotides agree with TRBD1. The V and J ends lost 9 bases and 8 bases, in that order; junction bases with no gene match: 10. From germline, CDR1 is SGHRS and CDR2 YFSETQ. The CDR3 totals 13 residues. CDR3 in amino acids: CATGQGFDDEQFF. The CDR3 bases are TGCGCCACCGGACAGGGCTTCGACGATGAGCAGTTCTTC.

The chain employs TRBV2 and TRBJ1-1; 9 bases fit TRBD1. J lost 0 bases, V lost 0 bases, and 8 bases had no gene match. From germline, CDR1 is SNHLY and CDR2 FYNNEI. The CDR3 sequence is 18 residues long. The CDR3 here is CASSEAPQGAQMNTEAFF. The CDR3 nucleotides are TGTGCCAGCAGTGAAGCCCCACAGGGGGCTCAAATGAACACTGAAGCTTTCTTT.

The rearrangement uses TRBV7-3 and TRBJ1-1; TRBD1 matches at 8 bases. J was trimmed by 1 base and V by 3 bases; bases with no gene match: 7. CDR1 and CDR2 from the germline V gene are SGHTA and FQGTGA. This CDR3 is 16 amino acids long. The CDR3 is CASSLNRGKGNTEAFF. CDR3 bases: TGTGCCAGCAGCTTGAACAGGGGGAAAGGGAACACTGAAGCTTTCTTT.

In this sample, this clone turned up once. The CDR3, as DNA: TGCACCAGCAGCCCTACCGTACGCGGAGACAGGGAGGACACTGAAGCTTTCTTT. Amino acids: CTSSPTVRGDREDTEAFF. The chain recombines TRBV1 with TRBJ1-1; the table gives TRBD1 as D, unverified against the DNA. TRBV1 is a recognized pseudogene. The CDR3 totals 18 residues.

The chain combines TRBV5-1 with TRBJ2-7; 8 bases are shared with TRBD1. Trimming at V came to 4 bases and at J to 2 bases, leaving 5 bases not matched to a gene. The CDR3 extends over 14 amino acids. The germline V gene has CDR1 SGHRS and CDR2 YFSETQ. The CDR3 DNA is TGCGCCAGCAGCAAACAGGGGGTAACCTACGAGCAGTACTTC. Translation gives CASSKQGVTYEQYF.

The genes are TRBV30 and TRBJ2-7; D ambiguous. Germline V gene sequence: CDR1 GTSNPN, CDR2 SVGIG (reference sequence). The CDR3 loop spans 11 amino acids. The V and J ends lost 0 bases and 4 bases respectively, with 4 bases between them. The CDR3 region has the DNA TGTGCCTGGAGTGTACTTTACGAGCAGTACTTC. Protein: CAWSVLYEQYF.

The chain uses TRBV19 and TRBJ1-2, with TRBD1 matching 10 bases. Looked up from germline, CDR1 is LNHDA and CDR2 is SQIVND (reference sequence). This CDR3 comprises 15 residues. With 5 bases clipped from V and 8 bases from J, the junction kept 11 bases outside the gene matches. The CDR3 loop is CASSPWDRGGGGYTF. CDR3 DNA: TGTGCCAGTAGTCCTTGGGACAGGGGAGGAGGCGGCTACACCTTC.

This chain uses TRBV5-4 with TRBJ2-1, with D possibly TRBD2 on 6 matching bases. V dropped 3 bases and J dropped 6 bases, with 16 bases sitting between them. Germline V lookup: CDR1 SGHNT, CDR2 YYREEE (reference sequence). There are 15 residues in the CDR3. The CDR3 DNA sequence: TGTGCCAGCAGCTCTTCGAGCGTGCGGGGCAATGAGCAGTTCTTC. Its translation: CASSSSSVRGNEQFF.

This sequence joins TRBV5-1 and TRBJ2-5; 10 bases are a match to TRBD2. Germline loops: CDR1 SGHRS, CDR2 YFSETQ. Trimming removed 3 bases from V and 4 bases from J; junction bases left unmatched: 18. The CDR3 sequence is 19 residues long. The CDR3 protein is CASSSIPMTLAGVVETQYF. CDR3 bases: TGCGCCAGCAGCTCGATACCTATGACTCTAGCGGGAGTGGTAGAGACCCAGTACTTC.

The chain joins TRBV10-3 to TRBJ2-2; 7 nucleotides align to TRBD1. CDR1 and CDR2 (germline): ENHRY, SYGVKD. With 7 bases clipped from V and 4 bases from J, the junction kept 6 bases outside the gene matches. CDR3 size: 14 residues. CDR3 in amino acids: CAIKGQETTGELFF. The DNA of the CDR3 is TGTGCCATCAAAGGACAGGAGACCACCGGGGAGCTGTTTTTT.

The gene calls are TRBV19 and TRBJ1-2; TRBD1 aligns across 7 bases. Germline CDR1 is LNHDA and CDR2 is SQIVND (reference sequence). The CDR3 has 14 amino acids. The V and J ends lost 7 bases and 4 bases, in that order; junction bases with no gene match: 9. The CDR3 sequence: CASTLQGISYGYTF. The DNA for the CDR3 is TGTGCCAGTACCTTACAGGGGATCAGCTATGGCTACACCTTC.

Only one count was recorded for this clone. Germline and junction disagree at one end, which may indicate a read error. The chain has TRBV11-3 and TRBJ2-7, with D tentatively TRBD1 or TRBD2 (5 bases each). Per germline, CDR1 SGHNT and CDR2 YENEEA. The CDR3 has 17 amino acids. CDR3 protein: CASSLDRFEGANYEQYF. The CDR3 DNA follows: TGTGCCAGCAGCCTAGACAGATTTGAGGGTGCCAACTACGAGCAGTACTTC.

The CDR3 sequence is CASSLMGGAVNTEAFF. The CDR3 coding sequence is TGTGCCAGCAGTTTAATGGGGGGGGCAGTAAACACTGAAGCTTTCTTT. The chain joins TRBV27 to TRBJ1-1, with a possible D match to TRBD1 (6 bases). The V gene's germline CDR1 is MNHEY and CDR2 SMNVEV (reference sequence). Trimming stripped 2 bases from V and 2 bases from J, with 15 bases between. The CDR3 consists of 16 residues.

The chain is built from TRBV7-9 and TRBJ1-2; D is ambiguous. Trimming removed 8 bases from V and 3 bases from J, with 4 bases in between. Per germline, CDR1 SEHNR and CDR2 FQNEAQ (reference sequence). This CDR3 region has 10 residues. This CDR3 reads CASADYGYTF. The DNA for the CDR3 is TGTGCCAGCGCGGACTATGGCTACACCTTC.

V gene TRBV4-1 combines with J gene TRBJ2-5; 10 nucleotides line up with TRBD2. The junction had 7 bases not matched to a gene; V was cut back by 0 bases and J by 3 bases. CDR3 length equals 17 residues. CDR1 and CDR2 from the germline V gene are MGHRA and YSYEKL. DNA for the CDR3: TGCGCCAGCAGCCAAGATCCTAGCGGGGGACTAAAAGAGACCCAGTACTTC. Translating gives CASSQDPSGGLKETQYF.

The rearrangement uses TRBV5-1 and TRBJ1-2, with D perhaps TRBD1 (5 bases). Germline values: CDR1 SGHRS, CDR2 YFSETQ. The CDR3 consists of 13 residues. The V gene lost 5 bases and the J gene lost 3 bases, with 11 bases spanning the gap. CDR3 sequence: CASSMGGDYGYTF. CDR3 DNA: TGCGCCAGCAGTATGGGGGGGGACTATGGCTACACCTTC.

CDR3: CASSPYRIYNEQFF. For the CDR3, the DNA is TGTGCCAGCAGTCCCTACAGAATTTACAATGAGCAGTTCTTC. This rearrangement joins TRBV6-5 to TRBJ2-1; no firm D call. The CDR3 is 14 residues long. Germline CDR1 and CDR2: MNHEY and SVGAGI. Trimming shortened V by 5 bases and J by 4 bases, and 12 bases separated the two germline ends.

CDR3 nucleotide sequence: TGTGCCAGCAGCCGGACTAGCGGCTACTACGAGCAGTACTTC. Its translation: CASSRTSGYYEQYF. The V gene is TRBV7-9, the J gene TRBJ2-7, with 10 bases lining up with TRBD2. V was pared by 5 bases and J by 3 bases, with 4 bases of the junction left unmatched. CDR3 length: 14 amino acids. Looked up from germline, CDR1 is SEHNR and CDR2 is FQNEAQ (reference sequence).

The chain recombines TRBV19 with TRBJ1-5; D remains ambiguous. The CDR3 has 14 amino acids. CDR1 and CDR2 (germline): LNHDA, SQIVND (reference sequence). The V end lost 1 base, the J end lost 3 bases, and 7 bases lay between the germline ends. CDR3 in amino acids: CASSIGHANQPQHF. In DNA form, the CDR3 reads TGTGCCAGTAGTATAGGGCACGCCAATCAGCCCCAGCATTTT.

The chain couples TRBV28 to TRBJ2-6; D remains unclear. The germline V and J ends were trimmed by 6 bases and 4 bases, with 10 bases remaining between them. The CDR3 contains 14 residues. Germline CDR1 and CDR2: MDHEN and SYDVKM. CDR3 region: CASSRVWGANVLTF. DNA of the CDR3: TGTGCCAGCAGCCGAGTTTGGGGGGCCAACGTCCTGACTTTC.

This clone was seen just once. This chain connects TRBV28 to TRBJ2-3, with 11 positions matching TRBD2. V shed 6 bases, J shed 3 bases, and the junction held 5 bases outside the gene matches. The CDR3 totals 15 residues. Germline CDR1 is MDHEN and CDR2 is SYDVKM. Here the CDR3 reads CASRLTSGMTDTQYF. The CDR3 DNA follows: TGTGCCAGCAGATTGACTAGCGGGATGACAGATACGCAGTATTTT.

This sequence joins TRBV5-1 and TRBJ1-1; a possible D gene is TRBD1 (6 bases). The CDR3 runs to 14 residues. The V and J ends lost 6 bases and 3 bases respectively, with 15 bases between them. CDR1 is SGHRS, CDR2 YFSETQ, per germline. CDR3 region: CASTSLGADTEAFF. In DNA, the CDR3 is TGCGCCAGCACCTCGTTGGGGGCAGACACTGAAGCTTTCTTT.

The rearrangement joins TRBV29-1 to TRBJ2-1; TRBD2 matches at 9 bases. The germline gives CDR1 SQVTM, CDR2 ANQGSEA. Trimming removed 5 bases from V and 15 bases from J; junction bases left unmatched: 14. This CDR3 is built from 13 residues. The CDR3 nucleotides read TGCAGCGTTTTGGGTACTAGCGGGCGAGAGAGGTTCTTC. This translates into CSVLGTSGRERFF.

This clone was counted a single time. This chain links TRBV27 with TRBJ1-1; possibly TRBD1 for D (5 bases). From germline, CDR1 is MNHEY and CDR2 SMNVEV (reference sequence). The length of the CDR3 is 16 residues. V gave up 4 bases and J gave up 0 bases, with 15 bases separating them. CDR3 region: CASSSTVGLLNTEAFF. DNA of the CDR3: TGTGCCAGCAGTTCAACGGTGGGACTGCTGAACACTGAAGCTTTCTTT.

This clone was observed a single time. V and J are TRBV5-6 and TRBJ2-5; 10 bases agree with TRBD2. Germline CDR1 SGHDT, CDR2 YYEEEE. This CDR3 comprises 15 residues. V trimming: 0 bases; J trimming: 2 bases; junction bases outside the gene matches: 1. The CDR3 loop is CASSLELAGQETQYF. Here the CDR3 DNA reads TGTGCCAGCAGCTTGGAACTAGCGGGGCAAGAGACCCAGTACTTC.

The chain uses TRBV6-1 and TRBJ1-4; a weak D match, TRBD1 (5 bases). This CDR3 has 15 residues. V lost 1 base to trimming and J lost 7 bases, with 13 bases between them. Germline V gene data show CDR1 as MNHNS and CDR2 as SASEGT. The CDR3 region is CASSEDGGRGEKLFF. In DNA form, the CDR3 reads TGTGCCAGCAGTGAAGACGGGGGTCGGGGTGAAAAACTGTTTTTT.

In DNA form, the CDR3 reads TGTGCCAGCAGTTCTAAACTGAATCCCGAGGATCAGCCCCAGCATTTT. Translation: CASSSKLNPEDQPQHF. The genes are TRBV6-8 and TRBJ1-5; no clear D gene. The length of the CDR3 is 16 residues. Trimming stripped 4 bases from V and 5 bases from J, with 18 bases between. Germline V gives CDR1 MNHGY, CDR2 SAAAGT.